The 23 T cell receptor beta chains below come from one sample, sequenced in a study of early T cells in non-severe SARS-CoV-2 infection. TCRdb used MiXCR to reprocess the 5' RACE reads, holding one entry per CDR3 protein. Of approximately 77,000 distinct CDR3 sequences detected, around 5% appear once; the ten largest clones hold around 7.8%. The material sequenced was whole blood, taken at baseline. The receptors stem from an adult who was a healthcare worker with PCR-confirmed SARS-CoV-2 infection or an uninfected control (not recorded which).

This clonotype was seen at least ten times. This sequence joins TRBV6-2 or TRBV6-3 and TRBJ2-7, with D tentatively TRBD1 (5 bases). The CDR3 extends over 15 amino acids. Germline loops: CDR1 MNHEY, CDR2 SVGEGT. Trimming removed 0 bases from V and 4 bases from J, with 13 bases in between. The DNA for the CDR3 is TGTGCCAGCAGTTACTCGCAGGACACTGGTTACGAGCAGTACTTC. It specifies CASSYSQDTGYEQYF.

There are many counts of this clonotype. The chain joins TRBV29-1 to TRBJ2-6; the D is unclear. V was trimmed by 4 bases and J by 1 base, leaving 5 bases between them. The CDR3 is 13 residues long. Looked up from germline, CDR1 is SQVTM and CDR2 is ANQGSEA. CDR3 amino acids: CSVGPSGANVLTF. The CDR3 DNA reads TGCAGCGTTGGGCCGTCTGGGGCCAACGTCCTGACTTTC.

This clonotype appeared many times. The chain joins TRBV6-5 to TRBJ2-1, with D unclear. Trimming shortened V by 0 bases and J by 9 bases, and 12 bases separated the two germline ends. CDR3 length: 14 residues. The germline gives CDR1 MNHEY, CDR2 SVGAGI. CDR3 coding DNA: TGTGCCAGCAGTTACTCTGCCGTACGTGGTGAGCAGTTCTTC. Protein sequence: CASSYSAVRGEQFF.

The chain recombines TRBV11-3 with TRBJ1-6; 7 bases match TRBD1. Per the germline V gene, CDR1 is SGHNT and CDR2 is YENEEA. This CDR3 spans 17 amino acids. Trimming took 0 bases from V and 7 from J; bases not matched to a gene: 9. The CDR3 loop reads CASSLDPEGALNSPLHF. For the CDR3, the DNA is TGTGCCAGCAGCTTAGATCCGGAGGGGGCGCTGAATTCACCCCTCCACTTT.

This clonotype was counted many times. The chain couples TRBV12-3 or TRBV12-4 to TRBJ1-2, with D uncertain. The CDR3 totals 15 residues. The V and J ends lost 5 bases and 4 bases respectively, with 17 bases between them. In DNA, the CDR3 is TGTGCCAGCAGTCCGCGGTGGGAGCGGGGCTATGGCTACACCTTC. It yields the protein CASSPRWERGYGYTF.

This clonotype was observed many times. V usage is TRBV27 and J usage is TRBJ2-5; D not certain. This CDR3 region has 16 residues. V gave up 2 bases and J gave up 5 bases, with 18 bases separating them. CDR1 MNHEY and CDR2 SMNVEV come from the germline V gene (reference sequence). CDR3 sequence reads: CASSLMPGVYLETQYF. The CDR3 DNA sequence: TGTGCCAGCAGTTTAATGCCCGGTGTATATTTGGAGACCCAGTACTTC.

A few counts support this clonotype. V gene TRBV7-9 combines with J gene TRBJ2-4, with D possibly TRBD1 on 5 matching bases. The V and J ends lost 5 bases and 5 bases respectively, with 16 bases between them. CDR1 is SEHNR, CDR2 FQNEAQ, per germline (reference sequence). CDR3 size: 15 residues. The CDR3 DNA reads TGTGCCAGCAGCCCAGAAGGGGATAGCCAAAACATTCAGTACTTC. As protein: CASSPEGDSQNIQYF.

There are many counts of this clonotype. J is TRBJ1-1 and V is TRBV28, with D perhaps TRBD1 (6 bases). V was trimmed by 8 bases and J by 4 bases, leaving 14 bases between them. Germline lookup yields CDR1 MDHEN and CDR2 SYDVKM. This CDR3 contains 13 residues. The CDR3 region is CASGGGGTTEAFF. The CDR3 DNA reads as TGTGCCAGCGGAGGGGGGGGGACCACTGAAGCTTTCTTT.

Turning to this clonotype: Given a much more abundant clone one base away, this may be a read error. This chain uses TRBV7-2 with TRBJ2-7, with 10 bases aligning to TRBD1. The CDR3 totals 14 residues. J gave up 3 bases and V 5 bases, and 4 bases lay outside the gene matches. The germline V gene has CDR1 SGHTA and CDR2 FQGNSA. The CDR3 DNA reads as TGTACCAGCAGCAAGACAGGGGGCTTCTACGAGCAGTACTTC. Translating it yields CTSSKTGGFYEQYF.

This clonotype was recorded at least ten times. This chain uses TRBV20-1 with TRBJ2-2, with 9 bases identical to TRBD1. The V gene's germline CDR1 is DFQATT and CDR2 SNEGSKA (reference sequence). This CDR3 has 16 residues. The V segment lost 0 bases and the J segment 3 bases; nucleotides outside the gene matches: 5. The CDR3 region is CSARDYRDRDTGELFF. In DNA, the CDR3 is TGCAGTGCTAGAGATTACCGGGACAGGGACACCGGGGAGCTGTTTTTT.

In this sample, this clonotype turned up many times. This rearrangement joins TRBV27 to TRBJ1-1, with D possibly TRBD1 on 5 matching bases. CDR1 is MNHEY and CDR2 is SMNVEV in the germline V gene (reference sequence). This CDR3 region has 12 residues. V lost 8 bases to trimming and J lost 4 bases, with 11 bases between them. The CDR3 DNA reads TGTGCCAGCGTGGTGGGGGGCACTGAAGCTTTCTTT. Translated, it gives CASVVGGTEAFF.

The gene calls are TRBV5-1 and TRBJ2-5; 7 nucleotides align to TRBD2. V was pared by 2 bases and J by 2 bases, with 3 bases of the junction left unmatched. Germline V gene data show CDR1 as SGHRS and CDR2 as YFSETQ. The CDR3 covers 14 residues. For the CDR3, the DNA is TGCGCCAGCAGCTTTAAGCGGGGACAAGAGACCCAGTACTTC. Its protein is CASSFKRGQETQYF. Combining the CDR3 with reference TRBV5-1 and TRBJ2-5 gives the whole variable domain KAGVTQTPRYLIKTRGQQVTLSCSPISGHRSVSWYQQTPGQGLQFLFEYFSETQRNKGNFPGRFSGRQFSNSRSEMNVSTLELGDSALYLCASSFKRGQETQYFGPGTRLLVL.

The chain couples TRBV7-9 to TRBJ1-2, with TRBD1 as a possible D gene (6 bases). The CDR3 runs 12 residues. Germline-derived CDR1 and CDR2 are SEHNR and FQNEAQ (reference sequence). V dropped 8 bases and J dropped 6 bases, with 13 bases sitting between them. CDR3 region: CASQGKVDGYTF. DNA of the CDR3: TGTGCCAGCCAGGGGAAGGTGGATGGCTACACCTTC. Combining the CDR3 with reference TRBV7-9 and TRBJ1-2 gives the whole variable domain DTGVSQNPRHKITKRGQNVTFRCDPISEHNRLYWYRQTLGQGPEFLTYFQNEAQLEKSRLLSDRFSAERPKGSFSTLEIQRTEQGDSAMYLCASQGKVDGYTFGSGTRLTVV.

This clonotype occurred a few times. The V call is TRBV7-9, the J call TRBJ2-2; D remains ambiguous. V gave up 1 base and J gave up 6 bases, with 9 bases separating them. The germline V gene encodes CDR1 SEHNR and CDR2 FQNEAQ (reference sequence). This CDR3 region has 14 residues. The CDR3 is CASSLDGVPGELFF. The CDR3 nucleotides are TGTGCCAGCAGCTTAGACGGTGTCCCCGGGGAGCTGTTTTTT.

This clonotype was seen ten or more times. The chain uses TRBV14 and TRBJ2-7; D perhaps matches TRBD2 (5 bases). Germline CDR1 reads SGHDN; CDR2 reads FVKESK. The CDR3 covers 15 residues. The V end lost 0 bases, the J end lost 3 bases, and 12 bases lay between the germline ends. This chain's CDR3 is CASSQEGLAVYEQYF. The CDR3 DNA is TGTGCCAGCAGCCAAGAGGGTCTAGCAGTCTACGAGCAGTACTTC. Looking up the rest from reference TRBV14 and TRBJ2-7 gives the full variable domain: EAGVTQFPSHSVIEKGQTVTLRCDPISGHDNLYWYRRVMGKEIKFLLHFVKESKQDESGMPNNRFLAERTGGTYSTLKVQPAELEDSGVYFCASSQEGLAVYEQYFGPGTRLTVT.

This clonotype was counted ten times or more. The rearrangement links TRBV6-5 to TRBJ1-6; D not resolved. CDR1 and CDR2 from the germline V gene are MNHEY and SVGAGI. This CDR3 is built from 13 residues. Trimming took 9 bases from V and 7 from J, leaving 13 bases between them. As DNA, the CDR3 is TGTGCCAGTAAACGGGCCGAAAATTCACCCCTCCACTTT. Encoded protein: CASKRAENSPLHF.

This clonotype was observed a few times. The V call is TRBV28, the J call TRBJ2-7; TRBD2 might be the D (6 bases). CDR1 is MDHEN, CDR2 SYDVKM, per germline. Trimming cost V 6 bases and J 3 bases, with 15 bases left between them. The CDR3 extends over 14 amino acids. The CDR3 reads CASSAGTSYYEQYF. The DNA for the CDR3 is TGTGCCAGCAGCGCCGGGACTTCTTACTACGAGCAGTACTTC. Based on the CDR3 plus reference TRBV28 and TRBJ2-7, the full variable domain is DVKVTQSSRYLVKRTGEKVFLECVQDMDHENMFWYRQDPGLGLRLIYFSYDVKMKEKGDIPEGYSVSREKKERFSLILESASTNQTSMYLCASSAGTSYYEQYFGPGTRLTVT.

J is TRBJ2-7 and V is TRBV20-1, with D hard to call. Germline CDR1 reads DFQATT; CDR2 reads SNEGSKA (reference sequence). This CDR3 contains 10 residues. V was cut by 3 bases and J by 7 bases, with 7 bases left in between. CDR3 bases: TGCAGTGCTAGGGCTGGGGAGCAGTACTTC. Amino acid sequence: CSARAGEQYF.

The chain couples TRBV6-1 to TRBJ1-3, with D possibly matching TRBD1 (6 bases). Looked up from germline, CDR1 is MNHNS and CDR2 is SASEGT. The CDR3 is made up of 13 amino acids. Trimming pared 7 bases from V and 7 bases from J, leaving 14 bases between. The DNA for the CDR3 is TGTGCCAGCACCCAGGACAGTAGGAACACCATATATTTT. This gives the protein CASTQDSRNTIYF.

In its sample, this clonotype was seen a few times. This chain connects TRBV12-3 or TRBV12-4 to TRBJ2-2, with D perhaps matching TRBD1 (6 bases). The V and J ends lost 4 bases and 3 bases respectively, with 15 bases between them. The CDR3 contains 16 residues. The CDR3 reads CASSSSGQPDTGELFF. CDR3 in DNA: TGTGCCAGCAGTTCCTCCGGACAGCCGGACACCGGGGAGCTGTTTTTT.

Many counts were recorded for this clonotype. The rearrangement uses TRBV6-5 and TRBJ1-1; D gene unclear. The CDR3 has 15 residues. V lost 8 bases and J 1 base, leaving 17 bases between the germline ends. CDR1 MNHEY and CDR2 SVGAGI come from the germline V gene. CDR3 coding DNA: TGTGCCAGCCCGTATCAAATGGAGGAGAACACTGAAGCTTTCTTT. This gives the protein CASPYQMEENTEAFF.

There are many counts of this clonotype. V usage is TRBV27 and J usage is TRBJ2-7; possibly TRBD2 for D (6 bases). The germline V and J ends were trimmed by 4 bases and 5 bases, with 15 bases remaining between them. Per germline, CDR1 MNHEY and CDR2 SMNVEV (reference sequence). The CDR3 is 14 residues long. The CDR3 DNA follows: TGTGCCAGCAGTTCGACTAGTTCGACACACGAGCAGTACTTC. This sequence encodes CASSSTSSTHEQYF.

The table lists this clonotype with many counts. V usage is TRBV28 and J usage is TRBJ2-7, with a tentative D call TRBD2 (6 bases). CDR1 MDHEN and CDR2 SYDVKM come from the germline V gene. The CDR3 sequence is 13 residues long. V gave up 1 base and J gave up 3 bases, with 7 bases separating them. This CDR3 reads CASSLLADYEQYF. CDR3 DNA: TGTGCCAGCAGTTTATTAGCGGACTACGAGCAGTACTTC.